The rows below give T cell receptor beta chains drawn from one sample of a study of T cells in Graves' hyperthyroidism and ophthalmopathy. TCRdb independently ran MiXCR on the multiplex PCR reads; one entry per CDR3 protein. The profile covers fewer than 800,000 distinct CDR3 sequences, with 15% to 20% appearing a single time and 8.4% taken by the ten largest. Sequencing was done on a sample of blood. Receptors originate from a young man with Graves' hyperthyroidism. Each CDR3 is given with its conserved first and last residue. D genes are given only for firm matches.

cdr3_aa v_call d_call j_call
CASSVGGGANYGYTF TRBV28 - TRBJ1-2
CASSQETSGRWNEQFF TRBV4-2 TRBD2 TRBJ2-1
CASSPGGQGSSPLHF TRBV18 - TRBJ1-6
CASIRGFSYQETQYF TRBV5-8 - TRBJ2-5
CASSFLGNEQFF TRBV27 - TRBJ2-1
CASSLSGKGYTF TRBV5-1 - TRBJ1-2
CASSQAGTVEQYF TRBV3-1 - TRBJ2-7
CASSSASGTGVLTF TRBV7-9 TRBD1 TRBJ2-6
CASTAGLAGVGTDTQYF TRBV2 TRBD2 TRBJ2-3
CASSLTGTYEQYF TRBV28 TRBD1 TRBJ2-7
CASWSGAGDEQFF TRBV19 - TRBJ2-1
CASSLALSRHEQYF TRBV28 - TRBJ2-7
CASTPPTRGINQETQYF TRBV28 - TRBJ2-5
CASSLQSPTNEQYF TRBV7-9 - TRBJ2-7
CASSLYRQAQPQHF TRBV28 - TRBJ1-5
CASSLEVAGGPGETQYF TRBV7-8 TRBD2 TRBJ2-5
CASRRLGEMNEQFF TRBV6-2/TRBV6-3 - TRBJ2-1
CAWSVQSGRRHEQFF TRBV30 TRBD2 TRBJ2-1
CASRIVNTEAFF TRBV12-3/TRBV12-4 - TRBJ1-1
CASSQDAGGRSYEQYF TRBV4-3 TRBD2 TRBJ2-7
CASSYTGTSPAGTQYF TRBV6-5 TRBD2 TRBJ2-3
CASSLKRSTDTQYF TRBV3-1 - TRBJ2-3
CATSWRGYYEQYF TRBV15 - TRBJ2-7
CASSLLHSGSADTQYF TRBV7-3 TRBD2 TRBJ2-3
CASSLTSGLRQETQYF TRBV12-3/TRBV12-4 TRBD2 TRBJ2-5
CASSPHSGRASNEQYF TRBV5-1 TRBD2 TRBJ2-7
CASSYVFRGQETQYF TRBV6-2/TRBV6-3 - TRBJ2-5
CASSLGIGEGRNGELFF TRBV12-3/TRBV12-4 TRBD2 TRBJ2-2
CASSGGGKYNEQFF TRBV9 - TRBJ2-1